This TCR beta chain was captured in a study of regulatory T cells in long-lasting Graves disease. Described time point: newly diagnosed GD, antithyroid drugs for less than 3 months. From RNA extracted from PBMCs, the TCR library was made. Diagnosing Graves' disease relied on the American Thyroid Association guidelines. This clonotype was seen repeatedly, ten times or more. With iRepertoire HTBI primers and Arm-PCR of CDR3 regions, TCR beta libraries were built. MiXCR, applied by TCRdb to the multiplex PCR reads, yields one record per CDR3 protein. The table lists approximately 390,000 distinct CDR3 sequences, about 16% of them singletons. These sequences were also reported in another study, on T cells in Graves' hyperthyroidism and ophthalmopathy. Per that paper: RT-PCR in the first round (using the HTBI primer set) targeted the TCR CDR3.

The receptor was isolated from a woman aged 18-30 years with Graves disease. The sample in question was peripheral blood mononuclear cells (PBMCs), obtained at new diagnosis, from a patient treated with antithyroid drugs.

The CDR3 coding sequence is TGTGCCAGCATCCAAGCGGGAGACCGTTCCTACAATGAGCAGTTCTTC. Protein product: CASIQAGDRSYNEQFF. This chain uses TRBV28 with TRBJ2-1; TRBD2 matches at 8 bases. With V trimmed by 7 bases and J by 1 base, 9 bases remained unmatched. The V gene's germline CDR1 is MDHEN and CDR2 SYDVKM. The CDR3 spans 16 residues.